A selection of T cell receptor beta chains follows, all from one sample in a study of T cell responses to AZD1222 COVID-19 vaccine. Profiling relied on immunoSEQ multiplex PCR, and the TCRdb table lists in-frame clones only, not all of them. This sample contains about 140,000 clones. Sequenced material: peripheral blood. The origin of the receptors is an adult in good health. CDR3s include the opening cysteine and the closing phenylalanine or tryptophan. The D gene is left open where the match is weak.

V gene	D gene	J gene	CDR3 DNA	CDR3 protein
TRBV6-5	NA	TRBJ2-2	TGTGCCAGCAGTCCCCGGCGGGGAGAGGCCGGGGAGCTGTTTTTT	CASSPRRGEAGELFF
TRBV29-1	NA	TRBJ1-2	TGCAGCGTCGAAGACAGGAACTATGGCTACACCTTC	CSVEDRNYGYTF
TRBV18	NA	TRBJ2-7	TGTGCCAGCTCACCGGGACAATCCTACGAGCAGTACTTC	CASSPGQSYEQYF
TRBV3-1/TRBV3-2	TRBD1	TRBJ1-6	TGTGCCAGCAGCCAAGGGAGACAGGGATCATCCCCCCTCCACTTT	CASSQGRQGSSPLHF
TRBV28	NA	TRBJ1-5	TGTGCCAGCAGTTTTGGAGGGCTTAGTCAGCCCCAGCATTTT	CASSFGGLSQPQHF
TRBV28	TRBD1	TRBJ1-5	TGTGCCAGCAAGGGCGACAGGGCGAGTCAGCCCCAGCATTTT	CASKGDRASQPQHF
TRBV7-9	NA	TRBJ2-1	TGTGCCAGCACCTCAACGGACCGAGCCTACAATGAGCAGTTCTTC	CASTSTDRAYNEQFF
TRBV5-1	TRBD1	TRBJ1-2	TGCGCCAGCAGCTTGGCCCTGGACAGGGCCTATGGCTACACCTTC	CASSLALDRAYGYTF
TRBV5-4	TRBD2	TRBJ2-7	TGTGCCAGCAGCTTGGCCGGGAGGGAGTACGAGCAGTACTTC	CASSLAGREYEQYF
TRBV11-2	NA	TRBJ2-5	TGTGCCAGCAGCTTATCCAGGGAGACCCAGTACTTC	CASSLSRETQYF
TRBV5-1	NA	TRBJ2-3	TGCGCCAGCAGCCCTACAGGGATTAGCACAGATACGCAGTATTTT	CASSPTGISTDTQYF
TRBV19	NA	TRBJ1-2	TGTGCCAGTAGTATAGAGGGAAGAAGGGTCTATGGCTACACCTTC	CASSIEGRRVYGYTF
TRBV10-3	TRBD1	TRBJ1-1	TGTGCCATCCGGGACAGGGGGACGAACACTGAAGCTTTCTTT	CAIRDRGTNTEAFF
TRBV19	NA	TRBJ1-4	TGTGCCAGTAGCCTTCCGGGACAATCCTTTGACTTACTGTTTTTT	CASSLPGQSFDLLFF
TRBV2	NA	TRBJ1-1	TGTGCCAGCAGTGGGGAAGGGGTAACTGAAGCTTTCTTT	CASSGEGVTEAFF
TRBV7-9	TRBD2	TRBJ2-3	TGTGCCAGCAGCTCTTTTACGGGGGGGTCCCTCACAGATACGCAGTATTTT	CASSSFTGGSLTDTQYF
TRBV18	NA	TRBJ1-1	TGTGCCAGCTCACCACCGAGGTTAACTGAAGCTTTCTTT	CASSPPRLTEAFF
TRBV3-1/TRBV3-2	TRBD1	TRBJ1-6	TGTGCCAGCAGCCATCGGACAGGGGGCTCGGGGTCACCCCTCCACTTT	CASSHRTGGSGSPLHF
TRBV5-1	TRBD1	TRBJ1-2	TGCGCCAGCAGCTTGGGGACAGGTTATGGCTACACCTTC	CASSLGTGYGYTF
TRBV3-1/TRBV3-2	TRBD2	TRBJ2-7	TGTGCCAGCAGCCATGCTAGCGGGGGAGTGTACGAGCAGTACTTC	CASSHASGGVYEQYF
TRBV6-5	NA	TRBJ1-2	TGTGCCAGCAGCCGAGACCAGTCCTTCTATGGCTACACCTTC	CASSRDQSFYGYTF
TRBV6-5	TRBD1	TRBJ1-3	TGTGCCAGCAGTTTATTGACAGGGTCGGGAAACACCATATATTTT	CASSLLTGSGNTIYF
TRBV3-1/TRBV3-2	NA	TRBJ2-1	TGTGCCAGCAGCCGCAGCGCGGTTAGTTACAATGAGCAGTTCTTC	CASSRSAVSYNEQFF